Included here is one TCR beta chain sequence, with context. Patients were all untreated before their thyroid surgery. This entry comes from a study of metastatic and nonmetastatic thyroid tumors. In the study overall: Where malignant and benign thyroid patients were concerned, repertoires were compared across blood and tumor or nodule tissue.

MiXCR reprocessed the PCR reads for TCRdb. The sample holds some 38,000 clones, less than 50% seen once. Germline values: CDR1 PRHDT, CDR2 FYEKMQ (reference sequence). V dropped 4 bases and J dropped 2 bases, with 6 bases sitting between them. The CDR3 contains 12 residues. The chain uses TRBV13 and TRBJ2-7; D gene ambiguous. This sequence originates from a male donor with papillary thyroid cancer or a benign thyroid nodule (not recorded which). Some clones in this sample may be carry-over from other donors' samples. Sequencing was carried out using tumor tissue. The CDR3 region is CASSSRPYEQYF. For the CDR3, the DNA is TGTGCCAGCAGCTCCCGCCCCTACGAGCAGTACTTC.